This T cell receptor beta chain was observed in a study of tumor-infiltrating lymphocytes in primary liver carcinoma. Study as a whole: Sample yields, roughly 3.65 to 8 million productive TCRbeta reads, were similar across the tissue types. Study-wide results and limits: Pairs of tumor regions overlapped more than tumor-adjacent and tumor-blood pairs did. Tumors carried a top-250-clone fraction significantly exceeding that of blood (p = 0.039).

With a constant-region primer, TCR beta cDNA was made from approximately 520 ng of total RNA. Libraries for TCR beta were built through three nested multiplex PCR rounds, which together made up a slightly modified ARM-PCR procedure. Each CDR3 protein gets one entry after TCRdb re-called the multiplex PCR reads with MiXCR. The table shows hundreds of thousands of distinct CDR3 sequences, with 65% occurring only once. Blood RNA came from unsorted whole blood; germline DNA was also extracted. This clonotype was detected ten times or more. The target antigen is unknown. Sequences were obtained from peripheral blood. This TCR was sampled from a man aged 40-55 years with primary liver carcinoma and hepatitis B virus infection.

Here the CDR3 reads CSVEPVLNTIYF. DNA of the CDR3: TGCAGCGTTGAACCCGTTTTGAACACCATATATTTT. The rearrangement links TRBV29-1 to TRBJ1-3; D is unresolved. This CDR3 is built from 12 residues. V dropped 2 bases and J dropped 7 bases, with 9 bases sitting between them. In germline, CDR1 is SQVTM, CDR2 ANQGSEA. The full variable domain, with the rest looked up from reference TRBV29-1 and TRBJ1-3, is SAVISQKPSRDICQRGTSLTIQCQVDSQVTMMFWYRQQPGQSLTLIATANQGSEATYESGFVIDKFPISRPNLTFSTLTVSNMSPEDSSIYLCSVEPVLNTIYFGEGSWLTVV.